The clone carrying this T cell receptor beta chain occurred many times. This sample is drawn from a study of T cells in Graves' hyperthyroidism and ophthalmopathy. Germline-derived CDR1 and CDR2 are SGHTA and FQGTGA. CDR3 length: 15 residues. V was pared by 0 bases and J by 6 bases, with 12 bases between. RNA transcripts provided the source from which TCR beta CDR3 regions were amplified. A set of HTBI primers served as the primers for a first-round RT-PCR of the TCR CDR3. TCRdb reprocessed the multiplex PCR reads via MiXCR and lists one record per CDR3 protein. This sample has around 280,000 distinct CDR3 sequences, with 13% found just once. Initially, at the first diagnosis of hyperthyroidism and before any ophthalmopathy symptoms, blood was sampled. The authors took PBMCs from 7.5 to 10 ml fresh peripheral blood.

The J gene is TRBJ2-1, the V gene TRBV7-3; no reliable D call. This receptor was taken from a woman in her thirties with Graves' hyperthyroidism that later progressed to Graves' ophthalmopathy. The source material was blood. CDR3 residues: CASSLTGGGGNEQFF. The CDR3 coding sequence is TGTGCCAGCAGCTTAACAGGCGGCGGTGGCAATGAGCAGTTCTTC. The full variable domain, completed using reference TRBV7-3 and TRBJ2-1, is GAGVSQTPSNKVTEKGKYVELRCDPISGHTALYWYRQSLGQGPEFLIYFQGTGAADDSGLPNDRFFAVRPEGSVSTLKIQRTERGDSAVYLCASSLTGGGGNEQFFGPGTRLTVL.